The sequence of this T cell receptor (beta chain) was determined in a study of shared clonotypes between healthy human individuals. For the study at large: Three plates each covered CD4 naive and memory; CD8 naive two, CD8 memory one.

It was CD45RO-negative cells, positively selected for CCR7, that made up naive CD8 cells, with terminally differentiated effector memory CD45RA+ cells excluded. The study drew its donors from healthy HIV-negative adults without recent acute infections or vaccinations. This clone has just one count. Antigen: not known. Study-wide points: Relative to their counterparts shared across all four donors, non-shared clonotypes exhibited diminished generation probabilities. Memory subsets had estimated richness that was generally smaller than that of naive subsets.

This CDR3 contains 12 residues. The V end lost 3 bases, the J end lost 4 bases, and 4 bases lay between the germline ends. Germline CDR1 is MDHEN and CDR2 is SYDVKM. Produced via immunoSEQ multiplex PCR; TCRdb's table is partial and in-frame only. The sample has fewer than 1 million clones, 90% to 97% seen once. The source is a man aged 30-40 years in good health. The sequenced sample consisted of naive CD8+ T cells sorted from blood. This chain uses TRBV28 with TRBJ1-5; D gene uncertain. CDR3 DNA: TGTGCCAGCAGTTTCCCTAATCAGCCCCAGCATTTT. It encodes CASSFPNQPQHF.